The subject of this entry is one T cell receptor (beta chain). The data derive from a study of T cells after yellow fever vaccination. MiXCR, applied by TCRdb to the 5' RACE reads, yields one record per CDR3 protein. The sample carries approximately 330,000 distinct CDR3 sequences, over 3.5% recorded once. CDR3 size: 12 residues. V dropped 5 bases and J dropped 7 bases, with 14 bases sitting between them. Germline V gene data show CDR1 as DFQATT and CDR2 as SNEGSKA (reference sequence). This clonotype was sampled from a man aged 18 to 35 who received the YFV17D yellow fever vaccine. Sequencing used PBMCs, obtained 5 days after the yellow fever booster vaccination. V usage is TRBV20-1 and J usage is TRBJ1-1; tentative D call: TRBD1 (6 bases). CDR3 in DNA: TGCAGTGCTCTCTCGACAGGCGTTGAAGCTTTCTTT. Protein: CSALSTGVEAFF.